The present TCR beta chain was sequenced within a study of regulatory T cells in long-lasting Graves disease. CDR3 length equals 15 residues. Per the germline V gene, CDR1 is MNHEY and CDR2 is SVGAGI. V was clipped by 2 bases and J by 6 bases, with 11 bases between them. Construction of TCR beta libraries relied on iRepertoire HTBI primers and on Arm-PCR targeting CDR3 regions. One entry per CDR3 protein, called by TCRdb with MiXCR from the multiplex PCR reads. The profile shows 600,000 to 650,000 distinct CDR3 sequences, 16% of them singletons. The sample holds a few counts of this clonotype. Time point specified: newly diagnosed GD, antithyroid drugs for less than 3 months. The TCR library was made from RNA that had been extracted from PBMCs in TRIzol. This sample also belongs to another study, concerning T cells in Graves' hyperthyroidism and ophthalmopathy. This second study notes: A patient was excluded if there was uncontrolled infection, other autoimmune disease, pregnancy or lactation. A model using 13 V-J features told ophthalmopathy apart from stable hyperthyroidism.

Material: peripheral blood mononuclear cells (PBMCs), obtained at new diagnosis, from a patient treated with antithyroid drugs. This TCR derives from a woman aged 25 to 39 with Graves disease. J is TRBJ1-6 and V is TRBV6-5; unclear D gene. This CDR3 reads CASSYDGWGNSPLHF. The DNA of the CDR3 is TGTGCCAGCAGTTACGACGGTTGGGGTAATTCACCCCTCCACTTT.